This TCR beta chain was profiled in a study of blood T cell repertoires in COVID-19. Study-wide background: Some COVID-19 samples were acute and others convalescent; all came from the United States, Italy and Spain.

Per the original data handling: Nucleated cell counts were estimated from reference gene primer amplification. Sequenced by immunoSEQ multiplex PCR; TCRdb stores in-frame clones only, minus some. Clonal size and the V and J genes are those of that table, whereas D and trimming came from the DNA. The table shows about 160,000 clones, with roughly 90% occurring only once. The J segment lost 5 bases and the V segment lost 8 bases, leaving 1 base of the junction unmatched. Germline CDR1 is SGHVS and CDR2 is FQNEAQ. The CDR3 is 12 residues long. The sequenced material came from peripheral blood. This TCR derives from a man aged 30-40 years with COVID-19, enrolled during active disease. The J gene is TRBJ1-2, the V gene TRBV7-8; 11 bases are shared with TRBD1. CDR3 in DNA: TGTGCCAGCGGGGACAGGGGGTATGGCTACACCTTC. The encoded protein is CASGDRGYGYTF.